This T cell receptor (beta chain) was profiled in a study of blood T cell repertoires in COVID-19. Study as a whole: Acute-phase and convalescent COVID-19 samples originated in the United States, Italy and Spain.

The recovered donors of Cohort 3 showed two negative PCRs, clearance, or symptom resolution. The method was immunoSEQ multiplex PCR; TCRdb's version includes in-frame clones alone and lacks a portion of them. This sample has more than 400,000 clones, with about 85% found just once. V was shortened by 4 bases and J by 4 bases, with 7 bases between the two germline ends. The germline CDR1 and CDR2 sequences are MNHEY and SMNVEV (reference sequence). The CDR3 has 12 residues. This TCR came from a woman under 30 who had recovered from COVID-19. The sequenced material came from PBMCs or T cells enriched from blood (not recorded which). The rearrangement links TRBV27 to TRBJ1-1; weak D call: TRBD1 (5 bases). The CDR3 coding sequence is TGTGCCAGCAGTTGGGGGGGCACTGAAGCTTTCTTT. This sequence encodes CASSWGGTEAFF.